Listed below are T cell receptor beta chains from one sample, sequenced in a study of blood T cell repertoires in COVID-19. Measured with immunoSEQ multiplex PCR; TCRdb has only the in-frame clones, and not every one. The sample gives approximately 250,000 clones, 88% of which show up once; 2% to 3% is in the top ten. The material sequenced was PBMCs or T cells enriched from blood (not recorded which). The receptor set was obtained from a woman in her 40s with acute COVID-19. CDR3s include the opening cysteine and the closing phenylalanine or tryptophan. The D gene is left open where the match is weak. Size is stated for part of the rows, as once, few or many counts, or as a class when the clone is expanded.

>.|.|TRBV2|TRBJ1-4
TGTGCCAGCCAAAACCCAGGGGAAGCTAATGAAAAACTGTTTTTT
CASQNPGEANEKLFF
>.|once|TRBV29-1|TRBJ1-2
TGCAGCGTTGAAGAGGACATTGGGAAGACAGCTAACTATGGCTACACCTTC
CSVEEDIGKTANYGYTF
>.|few|TRBV3-1/TRBV3-2|TRBJ1-6
TGTGCCAGCAGCCTGTATGTCTATAATTCACCCCTCCACTTT
CASSLYVYNSPLHF
>TRBD1|.|TRBV6-5|TRBJ2-7
TGTGCCAGCAGTTACTCCCACGCAGGGGGTTACGAGCAGTACTTC
CASSYSHAGGYEQYF
>.|.|TRBV4-1|TRBJ1-2
TGCGCCAGCAGCCAAGTAGGCGGCCACACCTTC
CASSQVGGHTF
>.|.|TRBV30|TRBJ1-6
TGTGCCTGGGGACGGGGAGGAAATTCACCCCTCCACTTT
CAWGRGGNSPLHF
>TRBD1|.|TRBV19|TRBJ1-4
TGTGCCAGCCGGGACAGGGGGAAAGGACCTAATGAAAAACTGTTTTTT
CASRDRGKGPNEKLFF
>TRBD1|.|TRBV4-1|TRBJ1-1
TGCGCCAGCAGTGGGACGACAGGGAGGACTTTCTTT
CASSGTTGRTFF
>.|.|TRBV10-2|TRBJ1-2
TGCGCCAGCAGTGAGTCTGGGCTTCACTATGGCTACACCTTC
CASSESGLHYGYTF
>.|.|TRBV11-2|TRBJ2-1
TGTGCCAGCAGCCCACTCGCGGGGTACAATGAGCAGTTCTTC
CASSPLAGYNEQFF
>TRBD2|.|TRBV5-4|TRBJ2-5
TGTGCCAGCAGCTCCGGACTAGCGGGGGGACAAGAGACCCAGTACTTC
CASSSGLAGGQETQYF
>TRBD1|once|TRBV27|TRBJ1-5
TGTGCCAGCACCCGAGACCGGGACAGGGTCAATCAGCCCCAGCATTTT
CASTRDRDRVNQPQHF
>.|.|TRBV4-3|TRBJ2-1
TGCGCCAGCAGCCAAGAGGCAGCGCAGTCCTACAATGAGCAGTTCTTC
CASSQEAAQSYNEQFF
>TRBD1|.|TRBV7-2|TRBJ1-6
TGTGCCAGCAGCTTACAAGGACAGGGGCAATCACCCCTCCACTTT
CASSLQGQGQSPLHF
>TRBD1|.|TRBV24-1|TRBJ2-3
TGTGCCACCAGTGATTCGACAGGGGATCTTCAAGATACGCAGTATTTT
CATSDSTGDLQDTQYF
>TRBD1|once|TRBV7-2|TRBJ1-6
TGTGCCAGCAGCTTACCTGCCCCGGGACAGTTCAATTCACCCCTCCACTTT
CASSLPAPGQFNSPLHF
>.|once|TRBV7-2|TRBJ2-5
TGTGCCAGCAGCTTAGGGATGTGGCGGAGAGGGGGTGGGGAGACCCAGTACTTC
CASSLGMWRRGGGETQYF
>TRBD2|once|TRBV4-2|TRBJ2-3
TGTGCCAGCAGCCCCCAGGGTAGCGGGGGGGCCGGGGGAGATACGCAGTATTTT
CASSPQGSGGAGGDTQYF
>.|.|TRBV11-3|TRBJ2-1
TGTGCCAGCAGCTTGCGCGGGACGTACAATGAGCAGTTCTTC
CASSLRGTYNEQFF
>TRBD1|.|TRBV19|TRBJ2-1
TGTGCCAGTAGTATCCAACAGGGGGCCACGCCCAATGAGCAGTTCTTC
CASSIQQGATPNEQFF
>.|.|TRBV7-2|TRBJ2-5
TGTGCCAGCAGCGACACGGGAGTCCCCCCCTGGGGGGAGACCCAGTACTTC
CASSDTGVPPWGETQYF
>.|.|TRBV21-1|TRBJ1-6
TGTGCCAGCAGCAAAGACCCAGAGACAGGGGCGGGGAATTCACCCCTCCACTTT
CASSKDPETGAGNSPLHF
>TRBD2|.|TRBV9|TRBJ2-1
TGTGCCAGCAGCGTACGGGCGGGAGGAAACAATGAGCAGTTCTTC
CASSVRAGGNNEQFF
>.|few|TRBV27|TRBJ2-6
TGTGCCAGCAGGACCAAGGGGGTTTCTGGGGCCAACGTCCTGACTTTC
CASRTKGVSGANVLTF
>TRBD1|.|TRBV5-1|TRBJ2-5
TGCGCCAGCAGCTCCGGGACAGTGTCCCTCCAAGAGACCCAGTACTTC
CASSSGTVSLQETQYF
>TRBD1|.|TRBV6-5|TRBJ1-6
TGTGCCAGCAGTTACTCCCAGGGGGTAGGTTCACCCCTCCACTTT
CASSYSQGVGSPLHF
>.|.|TRBV25-1|TRBJ1-2
TGTGCCAGCAGTGCCGGGACTCTGAGCTACACCTTC
CASSAGTLSYTF
>TRBD2|few|TRBV3-1/TRBV3-2|TRBJ2-3
TGTGCCAGCAGCCGGTTAGCGGGAGGAGGTGCCGATACGCAGTATTTT
CASSRLAGGGADTQYF
>.|.|TRBV9|TRBJ1-1
TGTGCCAGCAGCGTTATGGAGGGCATCACTGAAGCTTTCTTT
CASSVMEGITEAFF
>TRBD2|.|TRBV20-1|TRBJ2-5
TGCAGTGCTAGTGCGACTAGCGGGGGGGCCTCGGGAGAGACCCAGTACTTC
CSASATSGGASGETQYF
>.|.|TRBV2|TRBJ1-1
TGTGCCAGCAGTGAACAGCGTGCGGTGAACACTGAAGCTTTCTTT
CASSEQRAVNTEAFF
>.|.|TRBV15|TRBJ1-3
TGTGCCACCAGCAGATCTCGCGACAGGTCGCCCATATATTTT
CATSRSRDRSPIYF
>.|.|TRBV30|TRBJ1-2
TGTGCCTGGAGACCCGCCACCCCCGGCTATGGCTACACCTTC
CAWRPATPGYGYTF
>.|.|TRBV4-3|TRBJ1-5
TGCGCCAGCAGCCAAGACAGGGGAAATCAGCCCCAGCATTTT
CASSQDRGNQPQHF
>.|.|TRBV11-2|TRBJ2-2
TGTGCCAGCAGCTTATCCAGGGTGGCCGGGGAGCTGTTTTTT
CASSLSRVAGELFF
>.|.|TRBV19|TRBJ1-2
TGTGCCAGTAGTATCCTCTTTGGCTACACCTTC
CASSILFGYTF
>.|.|TRBV5-1|TRBJ2-2
TGCGCCAGCAGCTTGGCTACAGGGAACACCGGGGAGCTGTTTTTT
CASSLATGNTGELFF
>.|.|TRBV21-1|TRBJ1-5
TGTGCCAGCAGCAAAGCGGGGACAGGGGGCAGGAATCAGCCCCAGCATTTT
CASSKAGTGGRNQPQHF
>TRBD2|once|TRBV9|TRBJ2-1
TGTGCCAGCAGCGTAGCGGCTACTAGCGTCAATGAGCAGTTCTTC
CASSVAATSVNEQFF
>.|once|TRBV7-9|TRBJ1-1
TGTGCCAGCAGCTTAGTCGACAGTTACACTGAAGCTTTCTTT
CASSLVDSYTEAFF
>.|.|TRBV7-2|TRBJ1-3
TGTGCCAGCAGCTTATTGAGGGGGGGAAACACCATATATTTT
CASSLLRGGNTIYF